This T cell receptor (beta chain) was found in a study of T cells in women clearing cervical HPV infection. On the study more broadly: Controls gave blood once infection was undetectable; cases at lesion identification.

The germline V gene encodes CDR1 KGHSH and CDR2 LQKENI. The CDR3 length is 14 residues. Libraries were prepared by immunoSEQ multiplex PCR; TCRdb keeps only in-frame clonotypes and omits some of them. The sample table sets out approximately 24,000 clones. Regarding this clone: The sequence runs out 3 residues before the end of the CDR3; the remainder is reconstructed from the germline J gene.

This clonotype was obtained from a woman between 18 and 70 years old with a cervical HPV16 infection that either progressed to CIN3+ or cleared (not recorded which). Sequenced: blood buffy coat. V is TRBV18 and J is TRBJ2-2, with 8 bases fitting TRBD1. CDR3 bases read: TGTGCCAGCTCACCCGAGACAGGGGAGGAAAAG. This sequence encodes CASSPETGEEK. The CDR3 as a whole reads CASSPETGEEKLFF.